Described below is a single T cell receptor (beta chain) sequence and its context. Germline assignment: CDR1 DFQATT and CDR2 SNEGSKA (reference sequence). CDR3 length: 14 residues. This entry is derived from a study of monozygotic twins with inflammatory bowel disease. TCRdb reanalyzed the 5' RACE reads, giving one entry per CDR3 protein sequence and no DNA. The listing records about 140,000 distinct CDR3 sequences. Material for sequencing was blood. The J gene is TRBJ2-7, the V gene TRBV20-1; TCRdb returns TRBD1, unconfirmable since there is no DNA. This sequence originates from a human donor with ulcerative colitis or Crohn's disease, or a healthy co-twin of an affected twin (not recorded which). This chain's CDR3 is CSAEGQAFYYEQYF.